Each of the 15 T cell receptor beta chains below was sequenced from the same sample in a study of metastatic and nonmetastatic thyroid tumors (dated by TCRdb to between 2020 and 2021). No patient had received any treatment before thyroid surgery. Receptor libraries were prepared by PCR. For sequencing, an Illumina HiSeq 4000 was employed. The public reads were reprocessed in TCRdb via fastp at Q25 and MiXCR, keeping in-frame beta chains. Counted in this sample were 60,000 to 85,000 clones; 15% to 20% of them appeared once. Around 13% of the sample lies in the top ten. The sample taken for sequencing was blood. The source of these receptors is a female donor with papillary thyroid cancer or a benign thyroid nodule (not recorded which). Some clones in this sample may be carry-over from other donors' samples.

This clone has ten or more counts. The genes are TRBV24-1 and TRBJ2-2; 7 bases agree with TRBD1. Germline V lookup: CDR1 KGHDR, CDR2 SFDVKD. The CDR3 contains 17 residues. V shed 5 bases and J 2 bases; nucleotides not matched to a gene: 10. CDR3 nucleotide sequence: TGTGCCACCAGTGGAACCCTACGACAGGGAAACACCGGGGAGCTGTTTTTT. It specifies CATSGTLRQGNTGELFF.

A few counts support this clone. A much larger clonotype is one base distant, so this may be a read error. This sequence joins TRBV20-1 and TRBJ2-7, with 8 bases that match TRBD1. Per the germline V gene, CDR1 is DFQATT and CDR2 is SNEGSKA (reference sequence). The CDR3 is made up of 13 amino acids. The CDR3: CSASDRATYVQYF. CDR3 bases: TGCAGTGCTTCGGACAGGGCGACCTACGTGCAGTACTTC.

This clone was observed at least ten times. The rearrangement links TRBV12-3 or TRBV12-4 to TRBJ2-1; 7 bases agree with TRBD2. The CDR3 is made up of 14 amino acids. V lost 2 bases to trimming and J lost 6 bases; unmatched junction nucleotides: 4. The CDR3 DNA sequence: TGTGCCAGCAGTTTATCGGGGGGAGGCAATGAGCAGTTCTTC. Translating gives CASSLSGGGNEQFF.

Only a few counts were recorded for this clone. This chain joins TRBV12-3 or TRBV12-4 and TRBJ2-5; D unresolved. V lost 5 bases and J 5 bases, leaving 6 bases between the germline ends. The CDR3 length is 11 residues. The CDR3 region is CASSIMETQYF. DNA of the CDR3: TGTGCCAGCAGTATAATGGAGACCCAGTACTTC.

In its sample, this clone was seen many times. One junction end does not reproduce the germline sequence, and a read error may be involved. The genes are TRBV4-1 and TRBJ2-1, with 8 positions matching TRBD2. CDR3 size: 15 residues. The germline V gene has CDR1 MGHRA and CDR2 YSYEKL. The DNA of the CDR3 is TGCGCCAGCGGCCAACGGACTAGCATTTTCCGGGAGCAGTTCTTC. As protein: CASGQRTSIFREQFF.

This clone was observed many times. V is TRBV13 and J is TRBJ2-5; 11 nucleotides agree with TRBD1. Trimming cost V 2 bases and J 4 bases; bases outside gene matches: 6. The CDR3 consists of 16 residues. Germline values: CDR1 PRHDT, CDR2 FYEKMQ (reference sequence). Here the CDR3 DNA reads TGTGCCAGCAGCTTAACTGGGACAGGGGGAGTAGAGACCCAGTACTTC. It yields the protein CASSLTGTGGVETQYF.

This clone was seen more than once but under ten times. V and J are TRBV5-4 and TRBJ2-7; D unclear. V was clipped by 3 bases and J by 3 bases, with 7 bases between them. This CDR3 contains 12 residues. Germline CDR1 SGHNT, CDR2 YYREEE (reference sequence). CDR3 sequence: CASSSRSYEQYF. The CDR3 DNA sequence: TGTGCCAGCAGCTCTAGGAGCTACGAGCAGTACTTC.

At least ten counts were recorded for this clone. The CDR3 reads CASSLVALRGDNEQFF. The CDR3 DNA sequence: TGTGCCAGCAGCTTAGTTGCCCTCCGGGGGGACAATGAGCAGTTCTTC. This chain joins TRBV7-9 and TRBJ2-1; TRBD2 agrees at 7 bases. Trimming took 1 base from V and 5 from J; bases not matched to a gene: 8. This CDR3 has 16 residues. Germline values: CDR1 SEHNR, CDR2 FQNEAQ (reference sequence).

This clone was counted at least ten times. V and J are TRBV19 and TRBJ2-5; TRBD1 agrees at 7 bases. Germline V gene sequence: CDR1 LNHDA, CDR2 SQIVND (reference sequence). The CDR3 runs 17 residues. Trimming at V came to 1 base and at J to 7 bases, leaving 15 bases not matched to a gene. CDR3 loop: CASSIGFLQGTPATQYF. CDR3 nucleotide sequence: TGTGCCAGTAGTATAGGATTCTTACAGGGGACCCCGGCGACCCAGTACTTC.

This clone was counted at least ten times. The DNA for the CDR3 is TGTGCCAGCAGTAAAGGACAGGGGGCGGACACTGAAGCTTTCTTT. Protein product: CASSKGQGADTEAFF. J is TRBJ1-1 and V is TRBV25-1, with 11 bases aligning to TRBD1. The V and J ends lost 5 bases and 3 bases, in that order; junction bases with no gene match: 5. The CDR3 loop spans 15 amino acids. Germline CDR1 is MGHDK and CDR2 is SYGVNS. The full variable domain, completed using reference TRBV25-1 and TRBJ1-1, is EADIYQTPRYLVIGTGKKITLECSQTMGHDKMYWYQQDPGMELHLIHYSYGVNSTEKGDLSSESTVSRIRTEHFPLTLESARPSHTSQYLCASSKGQGADTEAFFGQGTRLTVV.

This clone was counted at least ten times. V and J are TRBV12-3 or TRBV12-4 and TRBJ2-5; a possible D gene is TRBD1 (7 bases). The V end was cut by 6 bases, the J end by 5 bases, with 10 bases between. The CDR3 loop spans 12 amino acids. In DNA, the CDR3 is TGTGCCAGCAGCCCAGGGGGGGAGACCCAGTACTTC. Amino acid sequence: CASSPGGETQYF.

This clone occurred once. This clone may be a read error of a much larger clone one base away. CDR3 region: CASSLSWGSGYEQYF. The CDR3 coding sequence is TGTGCCAGCAGCTTGTCTTGGGGATCGGGCTACGAGCAGTACTTC. The rearrangement uses TRBV5-6 and TRBJ2-7, with D unclear. With 1 base removed from V and 3 bases from J, the gap between germline ends came to 14 bases. The CDR3 contains 15 residues. CDR1 is SGHDT and CDR2 is YYEEEE in the germline V gene.

This clone was detected ten times or more. The rearrangement links TRBV19 to TRBJ1-3, with a possible D match to TRBD1 (5 bases). The ends were cut back, 10 bases at V and 2 bases at J, with 15 bases in the middle. The CDR3 spans 14 residues. Germline CDR1 reads LNHDA; CDR2 reads SQIVND (reference sequence). CDR3 sequence reads: CATSVGVPGNTIYF. CDR3 in DNA: TGTGCCACTTCCGTAGGGGTCCCTGGAAACACCATATATTTT. The full variable domain, rest sourced from reference TRBV19 and TRBJ1-3, is DGGITQSPKYLFRKEGQNVTLSCEQNLNHDAMYWYRQDPGQGLRLIYYSQIVNDFQKGDIAEGYSVSREKKESFPLTVTSAQKNPTAFYLCATSVGVPGNTIYFGEGSWLTVV.

The chain couples TRBV19 to TRBJ2-1; 12 bases are shared with TRBD2. After removal of 4 bases from V and 5 bases from J, the junction contained 3 bases not matched to a gene. The germline CDR1 and CDR2 sequences are LNHDA and SQIVND (reference sequence). The CDR3 length is 15 residues. The CDR3 protein is CASSKTSGRNNEQFF. CDR3 coding DNA: TGTGCCAGTAGTAAGACTAGCGGGAGAAACAATGAGCAGTTCTTC.

This clone was recorded at least ten times. The chain uses TRBV4-2 and TRBJ1-4; no reliable D call. Trimming took off 0 bases at V and 0 bases at J, with 8 bases between the two ends. This CDR3 contains 16 residues. Germline CDR1 and CDR2: LGHNA and YNFKEQ. The CDR3 is CASSQELGATNEKLFF. Here the CDR3 DNA reads TGTGCCAGCAGCCAAGAGTTGGGAGCAACTAATGAAAAACTGTTTTTT.